These 20 T cell receptor beta chains came from one sample sequenced in a study of OX40 agonist ivuxolimab in advanced cancers. Libraries came from the immunoSEQ multiplex PCR assay. In its TCRdb copy, this immuneACCESS table keeps in-frame sequences only and misses some clones. Where compared with another copy, unresolved V genes explain less than half of these, and the others have no known cause. The sample contains under 85,000 clones, roughly 84% of them found a single time. Of the sample, 7.9% falls within the top ten clones. The sequencing here drew on CD4+ or CD8+ T cells sorted from blood, taken in a trial of the OX40 agonist ivuxolimab. The receptors were gathered from an adult with an advanced solid tumor such as melanoma, head and neck, liver or kidney cancer.

The gene calls are TRBV18 and TRBJ1-1; a weak D match, TRBD1 (5 bases). The CDR3 runs to 14 residues. Germline-derived CDR1 and CDR2 are KGHSH and LQKENI. Trimming stripped 0 bases from V and 1 base from J, with 6 bases between. The CDR3 nucleotides read TGTGCCAGCTCACCACCGGGGCCGAACACTGAAGCTTTCTTT. Translation gives CASSPPGPNTEAFF.

The CDR3 loop reads CASSSRTSGSAAGELFF. The CDR3 DNA reads TGTGCCAGCAGCTCTAGGACTAGCGGGAGCGCCGCCGGGGAGCTGTTTTTT. The chain combines TRBV7-6 with TRBJ2-2; the match to TRBD2 covers 13 bases. Per germline, CDR1 SGHVS and CDR2 FNYEAQ. V dropped 4 bases and J dropped 6; count of bases not matched to a gene: 8. CDR3 size: 17 residues.

The chain joins TRBV10-3 to TRBJ2-2; the match to TRBD2 covers 7 bases. After removal of 6 bases from V and 0 bases from J, the junction contained 4 bases not matched to a gene. The germline gives CDR1 ENHRY, CDR2 SYGVKD. There are 15 residues in the CDR3. The CDR3 region has the DNA TGTGCCATCAGGAGCGGGGCGACGAACACCGGGGAGCTGTTTTTT. It yields the protein CAIRSGATNTGELFF.

The chain recombines TRBV6-5 with TRBJ2-3, with D perhaps assigned TRBD1 or TRBD2 (6 bases each). CDR1 is MNHEY and CDR2 is SVGAGI in the germline V gene. The CDR3 contains 16 residues. Trimming removed 2 bases from V and 3 bases from J, with 15 bases in between. The CDR3 sequence: CASSYRGDKWTDTQYF. CDR3 DNA: TGTGCCAGCAGTTACAGGGGGGATAAGTGGACAGATACGCAGTATTTT.

The V call is TRBV5-8, the J call TRBJ2-7; maybe TRBD2 (6 bases). The CDR3 length is 16 residues. V was cut by 0 bases and J by 3 bases, with 16 bases left in between. In germline, CDR1 is SGHTS, CDR2 YDEGEE. As DNA, the CDR3 is TGTGCCAGCAGCTTGGGCCCCGAGCGGGCCCGCTACGAGCAGTACTTC. Protein: CASSLGPERARYEQYF.

This clone appeared a few times. J is TRBJ2-1 and V is TRBV6-4; 9 bases map to TRBD1. Germline V lookup: CDR1 MRHNA, CDR2 SNTAGT. V lost 5 bases, J lost 5 bases, and 10 bases stayed unmatched. The CDR3 totals 16 residues. The CDR3 loop reads CASSPFPGQGHNEQFF. In nucleotides, the CDR3 is TGTGCCAGCAGTCCTTTCCCGGGACAGGGCCACAATGAGCAGTTCTTC.

This clone was recorded once. This sequence joins TRBV5-6 and TRBJ1-1, with 11 nucleotides matching TRBD1. The junction had 1 base not matched to a gene; V was cut back by 3 bases and J by 3 bases. The CDR3 totals 14 residues. CDR1 and CDR2 from the germline V gene are SGHDT and YYEEEE. The CDR3 region is CASSWGQGDTEAFF. CDR3 coding DNA: TGTGCCAGCAGCTGGGGACAGGGGGACACTGAAGCTTTCTTT.

The CDR3 loop reads CASSPPGSGQGNTIYF. Written as DNA, the CDR3 is TGTGCCAGCTCACCACCGGGGTCAGGGCAAGGAAACACCATATATTTT. The chain recombines TRBV18 with TRBJ1-3, with a weak D call TRBD1 (5 bases). CDR1 and CDR2 (germline): KGHSH, LQKENI. This CDR3 region has 16 residues. Trimming cost V 0 bases and J 4 bases, with 13 bases left between them.

This chain links TRBV29-1 with TRBJ2-3; perhaps TRBD2 as D (6 bases). CDR1 is SQVTM and CDR2 is ANQGSEA in the germline V gene. The germline V and J ends were trimmed by 1 base and 11 bases, with 13 bases remaining between them. This CDR3 is 12 amino acids long. CDR3 bases: TGCAGCGTTGAAGGGGGACTGGAAGTGCAGTATTTT. The encoded protein is CSVEGGLEVQYF.

The chain uses TRBV14 and TRBJ2-5, with 7 bases lining up with TRBD1. The DNA matches TRBJ2-7 better at its end, which makes the J call doubtful. Germline loops: CDR1 SGHDN, CDR2 FVKESK. The CDR3 spans 15 residues. CDR3 sequence reads: CASREGGHNSYEQYF. The CDR3 DNA follows: TGTGCCAGCAGAGAAGGGGGCCACAACTCCTACGAGCAGTACTTC.

The V and J genes are TRBV19 and TRBJ2-3; 7 bases fit TRBD1. V was clipped by 5 bases and J by 0 bases; unmatched bases: 5. The CDR3 loop spans 15 amino acids. The germline gives CDR1 LNHDA, CDR2 SQIVND (reference sequence). CDR3 region: CASSYTGVSTDTQYF. CDR3 DNA: TGTGCCAGTAGTTACACAGGGGTTAGCACAGATACGCAGTATTTT.

This rearrangement joins TRBV5-1 to TRBJ2-7; D is ambiguous. Between the trimmed V and J ends, which lost 1 base and 1 base, there was a span of 18 bases. CDR3 size: 17 residues. Germline V lookup: CDR1 SGHRS, CDR2 YFSETQ. CDR3 protein: CASSLQPRPVESYEQYF. For the CDR3, the DNA is TGCGCCAGCAGCTTGCAACCCAGGCCAGTGGAATCCTACGAGCAGTACTTC.

The V and J genes are TRBV7-3 and TRBJ2-4; a weak D match, TRBD1 (6 bases). V gave up 4 bases and J gave up 0 bases, with 13 bases separating them. Per the germline V gene, CDR1 is SGHTA and CDR2 is FQGTGA. The CDR3 extends over 16 amino acids. CDR3 protein: CASSSNRELAKNIQYF. As DNA, the CDR3 is TGTGCCAGCAGCTCTAACAGGGAACTAGCCAAAAACATTCAGTACTTC.

The rearrangement uses TRBV5-1 and TRBJ1-6; D uncertain. Per the germline V gene, CDR1 is SGHRS and CDR2 is YFSETQ. The CDR3 length is 13 residues. With 2 bases removed from V and 7 bases from J, the gap between germline ends came to 7 bases. CDR3 in amino acids: CASSFTENSPLHF. The CDR3 DNA reads as TGCGCCAGCAGCTTCACCGAAAATTCACCCCTCCACTTT.

The chain joins TRBV6-1 to TRBJ2-1, with D unresolved. The CDR3 is made up of 13 amino acids. Trimming removed 2 bases from V and 4 bases from J, with 6 bases in between. CDR1 is MNHNS, CDR2 SASEGT, per germline. The CDR3 DNA reads TGTGCCAGCAGTGAACGGTCGTACAATGAGCAGTTCTTC. It encodes CASSERSYNEQFF.

V gene TRBV14 combines with J gene TRBJ1-2, with TRBD1 as a possible D gene (5 bases). Germline V gene lookup returns CDR1 SGHDN and CDR2 FVKESK. This CDR3 has 14 residues. V was clipped by 0 bases and J by 4 bases, with 9 bases between them. The CDR3 DNA reads as TGTGCCAGCAGCCAAGAATTAGGGGCCTATGGCTACACCTTC. Protein: CASSQELGAYGYTF. Full variable domain (outside the CDR3, taken from reference TRBV14 and TRBJ1-2): EAGVTQFPSHSVIEKGQTVTLRCDPISGHDNLYWYRRVMGKEIKFLLHFVKESKQDESGMPNNRFLAERTGGTYSTLKVQPAELEDSGVYFCASSQELGAYGYTFGSGTRLTVV.

J is TRBJ1-5 and V is TRBV10-3; D uncertain. The CDR3 contains 13 residues. The V gene lost 7 bases and the J gene lost 5 bases, with 12 bases spanning the gap. The germline V gene encodes CDR1 ENHRY and CDR2 SYGVKD. CDR3 DNA sequence: TGTGCCATCAAGCCCAGGATTGATCAGCCCCAGCATTTT. This codes for CAIKPRIDQPQHF.

Here the CDR3 reads CSAPTGTSRYNEQFF. The CDR3 DNA reads as TGCAGCGCCCCTACCGGGACTAGCCGATACAATGAGCAGTTCTTC. The chain carries TRBV29-1 and TRBJ2-1; 9 nucleotides match TRBD2. Germline CDR1 and CDR2: SQVTM and ANQGSEA. J lost 4 bases, V lost 7 bases, and 11 bases had no gene match. The length of the CDR3 is 15 residues.

The CDR3 DNA sequence: TGTGCCAGCATCGTAGCGGGAGCGTACGACGGGGAGCTGTTTTTT. Protein product: CASIVAGAYDGELFF. V is TRBV7-8 and J is TRBJ2-2, with 9 positions matching TRBD2. J gave up 7 bases and V 7 bases, and 10 bases lay outside the gene matches. This CDR3 has 15 amino acids. The germline V gene encodes CDR1 SGHVS and CDR2 FQNEAQ.

This clone showed up just a few times. This chain joins TRBV18 and TRBJ1-5, with D unclear. In germline, CDR1 is KGHSH, CDR2 LQKENI. V lost 3 bases, J lost 3 bases, and 6 bases lay in between. The CDR3 is made up of 13 amino acids. CDR3 residues: CASSPTDNQPQHF. As DNA, the CDR3 is TGTGCCAGCTCACCTACAGACAATCAGCCCCAGCATTTT.